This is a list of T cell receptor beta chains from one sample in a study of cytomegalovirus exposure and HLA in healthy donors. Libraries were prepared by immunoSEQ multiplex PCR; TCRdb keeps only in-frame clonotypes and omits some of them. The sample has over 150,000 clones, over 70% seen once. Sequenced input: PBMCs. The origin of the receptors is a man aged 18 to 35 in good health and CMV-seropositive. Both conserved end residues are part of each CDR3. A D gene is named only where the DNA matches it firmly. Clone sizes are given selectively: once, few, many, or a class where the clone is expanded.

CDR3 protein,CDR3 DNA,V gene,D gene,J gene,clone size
CASSDSGAHTGELFF,TGTGCCAGCAGTGACTCGGGGGCGCACACCGGGGAGCTGTTTTTT,TRBV6-4,NA,TRBJ2-2,few
CASSLGPGDTGELFF,TGTGCCAGCAGCTTAGGGCCGGGGGACACCGGGGAGCTGTTTTTT,TRBV11-2,NA,TRBJ2-2,NA
CSSSTPGQGDNSPLHF,TGTTCCAGCAGCACACCGGGACAGGGCGATAATTCACCCCTCCACTTT,TRBV7-9,TRBD1,TRBJ1-6,NA
CASRTERTGDTEAFF,TGTGCCAGCAGGACTGAACGTACAGGGGACACTGAAGCTTTCTTT,TRBV7-2,TRBD1,TRBJ1-1,NA
CASSSPTGGWSEKLFF,TGTGCCAGCAGCTCTCCGACAGGGGGCTGGAGTGAAAAACTGTTTTTT,TRBV7-2,TRBD1,TRBJ1-4,NA
CASSQSLSNRGLDEQFF,TGTGCCAGCAGCCAATCTCTGTCCAACAGGGGGCTGGATGAGCAGTTCTTC,TRBV14,TRBD1,TRBJ2-1,NA
CASSEYQASTDTQYF,TGTGCCAGCAGTGAATATCAAGCCAGCACAGATACGCAGTATTTT,TRBV25-1,NA,TRBJ2-3,few
CAISGVTNTEAFF,TGTGCCATCAGCGGAGTAACGAACACTGAAGCTTTCTTT,TRBV10-3,NA,TRBJ1-1,NA
CASNRDRGLGNTEAFF,TGTGCCAGCAATCGGGACAGGGGGCTAGGGAACACTGAAGCTTTCTTT,TRBV27,TRBD1,TRBJ1-1,NA
CASSPRDSQETQYF,TGTGCCAGCTCACCCCGGGACAGCCAAGAGACCCAGTACTTC,TRBV18,TRBD1,TRBJ2-5,NA
CASRIISGQANTEAFF,TGTGCCAGCAGGATTATATCGGGACAGGCGAACACTGAAGCTTTCTTT,TRBV6-6,TRBD1,TRBJ1-1,NA
CAWSLRIAGEQFF,TGTGCCTGGAGTCTTAGAATAGCGGGTGAGCAGTTCTTC,TRBV30,TRBD2,TRBJ2-1,NA
CAWKDRVLDGYTF,TGTGCCTGGAAGGACAGGGTACTTGATGGCTACACCTTC,TRBV30,TRBD1,TRBJ1-2,NA
CAISDGTSGTTYNEQFF,TGTGCCATCAGTGACGGGACTAGCGGGACAACCTACAATGAGCAGTTCTTC,TRBV10-3,TRBD2,TRBJ2-1,NA
CASIRFGGAGANVLTF,NA,TRBV2,NA,TRBJ2-6,NA
CSVEVSTGELFF,TGCAGCGTTGAAGTCAGCACCGGGGAGCTGTTTTTT,TRBV29-1,NA,TRBJ2-2,few
CASSLIYRDPNYGYTF,TGTGCCAGCAGCTTAATTTATCGGGATCCAAACTATGGCTACACCTTC,TRBV7-2,NA,TRBJ1-2,few
CATSGRLGNPSYEQYF,TGTGCCACCAGCGGGAGGTTGGGGAATCCTTCCTACGAGCAGTACTTC,TRBV15,NA,TRBJ2-7,NA
CASRKGVSGANVLTF,TGTGCCAGCAGGAAGGGGGTATCTGGGGCCAACGTCCTGACTTTC,TRBV6-5,NA,TRBJ2-6,few
CASRPSANTGELFF,TGTGCCAGCAGGCCTAGCGCGAACACCGGGGAGCTGTTTTTT,TRBV6-4,NA,TRBJ2-2,NA
CAWSVMIYEQYF,TGTGCCTGGAGTGTAATGATCTACGAGCAGTACTTC,TRBV30,NA,TRBJ2-7,once
CASSQGTGHYEQYF,TGCGCCAGCAGCCAAGGGACAGGCCACTACGAGCAGTACTTC,TRBV4-1,TRBD1,TRBJ2-7,NA
CAISGQGASGANVLTF,TGTGCCATCAGCGGACAGGGGGCCTCTGGGGCCAACGTCCTGACTTTC,TRBV10-3,TRBD1,TRBJ2-6,NA
CAISSGGTEQYF,TGTGCCATCAGTTCCGGGGGGACCGAGCAGTACTTC,TRBV10-3,TRBD2,TRBJ2-7,NA
CASSPRTGEAFF,TGTGCCAGCAGCCCACGGACAGGTGAAGCTTTCTTT,TRBV7-3,TRBD1,TRBJ1-1,NA
CASSLPSGTIRGQYF,TGTGCCAGCAGCTTGCCTAGCGGGACGATCCGAGGGCAGTACTTC,TRBV5-6,TRBD2,TRBJ2-7,NA
CASSPGGQPQHF,TGTGCCAGCTCACCAGGAGGTCAGCCCCAGCATTTT,TRBV18,NA,TRBJ1-5,few
CASSDSQGSNEQFF,TGTGCCAGCAGTGACTCGCAGGGAAGCAATGAGCAGTTCTTC,TRBV6-4,NA,TRBJ2-1,NA
CASSDKGANQPQHF,TGTGCCAGCAGTGATAAGGGGGCCAATCAGCCCCAGCATTTT,TRBV2,TRBD1,TRBJ1-5,NA
CASSVSGLARSTDTQYF,TGTGCCAGTAGTGTCTCCGGACTAGCTCGGAGCACAGATACGCAGTATTTT,TRBV19,TRBD2,TRBJ2-3,few
CASSQGTGFYEQYF,TGCGCCAGCAGCCAAGGGACAGGGTTTTACGAGCAGTACTTC,TRBV4-1,TRBD1,TRBJ2-7,NA
CASSRLGQAGVYTF,TGTGCCAGCAGCCGTCTGGGACAGGCAGGCGTCTACACCTTC,TRBV7-9,TRBD1,TRBJ1-2,NA
CASSIDLGNYGYTF,TGTGCCAGTAGTATAGATCTCGGGAACTATGGCTACACCTTC,TRBV19,NA,TRBJ1-2,NA
CASRARDTNTDTQYF,TGTGCCAGTAGGGCTCGGGACACGAACACAGATACGCAGTATTTT,TRBV19,NA,TRBJ2-3,NA
CASSLDSSGANVLTF,TGTGCCAGCAGCTTGGACAGCTCTGGGGCCAACGTCCTGACTTTC,TRBV5-4,NA,TRBJ2-6,few
CASSERSEYGYTF,TGTGCCAGCAGTGAGAGGTCAGAGTATGGCTACACCTTC,TRBV6-1,NA,TRBJ1-2,NA
CASSRGQGGTYEQYF,TGCGCCAGCAGCCGAGGACAGGGGGGAACCTACGAGCAGTACTTC,TRBV4-1,TRBD1,TRBJ2-7,NA
CASSLSTARELFF,TGTGCCAGCAGCTTAAGCACAGCAAGGGAGCTGTTTTTT,TRBV7-2,NA,TRBJ2-2,NA
CASSGEGWNQPQHF,TGTGCCAGCAGTGGTGAGGGATGGAATCAGCCCCAGCATTTT,TRBV6-1,NA,TRBJ1-5,NA
CASSSMLEETQYF,TGTGCCAGCAGCTCAATGTTAGAAGAGACCCAGTACTTC,TRBV7-9,NA,TRBJ2-5,few
CASSTLAGREDTQYF,TGTGCCAGCTCTACCCTAGCGGGTAGGGAAGATACGCAGTATTTT,TRBV18,TRBD2,TRBJ2-3,NA
CASSRGTYEQYF,TGTGCCAGCAGCCGGGGGACCTACGAGCAGTACTTC,TRBV5-5,NA,TRBJ2-7,NA
CASSLGGLSEQYF,TGCGCCAGCAGCCTAGGGGGCCTTAGCGAGCAGTACTTC,TRBV5-1,TRBD1,TRBJ2-7,NA
CASSFRPGLLMQYF,TGTGCCAGCAGCTTTCGTCCGGGACTACTTATGCAGTACTTC,TRBV11-2,TRBD2,TRBJ2-7,NA
CASSQGGQFTDTQYF,TGCGCCAGCAGCCAAGGGGGACAGTTCACAGATACGCAGTATTTT,TRBV4-1,TRBD1,TRBJ2-3,NA
CASSLAPGGGSGNTIYF,TGTGCCAGCAGCTTAGCACCCGGGGGTGGCTCTGGAAACACCATATATTTT,TRBV7-2,NA,TRBJ1-3,once
CASSSTVGGREQYF,TGTGCCAGCAGCTCCACGGTCGGGGGGCGCGAGCAGTACTTC,TRBV7-9,NA,TRBJ2-7,NA
CATSGTGAKEGYTF,TGCGCCACCTCCGGGACAGGGGCTAAAGAGGGCTACACCTTC,TRBV5-1,TRBD1,TRBJ1-2,few
CATSAGLLDYGYTF,TGTGCCACCAGCGCAGGGTTGTTGGACTATGGCTACACCTTC,TRBV15,NA,TRBJ1-2,NA
CATSQTGGAGYEKLFF,TGTGCCACCAGCCAAACAGGGGGCGCGGGGTATGAAAAACTGTTTTTT,TRBV15,TRBD1,TRBJ1-4,NA
CASSTRMGREQYF,TGTGCCAGCAGCACCAGGATGGGTCGGGAGCAGTACTTC,TRBV11-3,NA,TRBJ2-7,NA
CASSLQEQAYGYTF,TGTGCCAGCAGCTTGCAAGAACAGGCCTATGGCTACACCTTC,TRBV7-9,NA,TRBJ1-2,NA
CASNRTGRYEQYF,TGCGCCAGCAATCGGACAGGGAGGTACGAGCAGTACTTC,TRBV23-1,TRBD1,TRBJ2-7,once
CASSQDSETGWGVYTF,TGTGCCAGCAGCCAAGATTCGGAGACAGGGTGGGGCGTCTACACCTTC,TRBV4-2,TRBD1,TRBJ1-2,NA
CAWSPQGHQPQHF,TGTGCCTGGAGCCCGCAGGGGCATCAGCCCCAGCATTTT,TRBV30,NA,TRBJ1-5,NA